This T cell receptor (beta chain) comes out of a study of blood T cell repertoires in COVID-19. The method was immunoSEQ multiplex PCR; TCRdb's version includes in-frame clones alone and lacks a portion of them. The repertoire holds 300,000 to 350,000 clones, with roughly 85% as singletons. This clonotype originated in a man aged 25 to 40 who had recovered from COVID-19. Sequenced sample: PBMCs or T cells enriched from blood (not recorded which).

CDR3 bases: TGTGCCAGCAGCTTGGACAGGGGGCCCCAAGAGACCCAGTACTTC. This gives the protein CASSLDRGPQETQYF. V is TRBV5-4 and J is TRBJ2-5; 9 bases align to TRBD1. Germline CDR1 SGHNT, CDR2 YYREEE (reference sequence). The J segment lost 1 base and the V segment lost 0 bases, leaving 1 base of the junction unmatched. The CDR3 is 15 amino acids.